The T cell receptor beta chain described here comes from a study of T cell clones after liver transplantation. On the study more broadly: Post-transplant blood was tracked for graft-donor-reactive T cell clones identified in a pre-transplant mixed lymphocyte reaction. Third-party-reactive TCRbeta sequences from pre-transplant mixed lymphocyte reactions served as antigen-independent comparators.

Assay used: immunoSEQ multiplex PCR; TCRdb lists only in-frame clones, some missing. The repertoire consists of about 120,000 clones, with just over 90% occurring once and the leading ten covering 0.83%. Germline trimming cut 7 bases from V and 5 bases from J; bases unmatched to any gene: 7. CDR3 size: 14 residues. In germline, CDR1 is MNHEY, CDR2 SVGAGI. Study-level results: Graft donor-reactive T cells possibly entered the graft instead of undergoing deletion.

As concerns this clone: What it binds is not known.

The sequence was obtained from a human patient who received a liver transplant. Some T cells could come from the graft donor. This chain connects TRBV6-5 to TRBJ2-5; 10 nucleotides match TRBD2. The sequenced sample was CD4+ T cells from blood, obtained 12 months after liver transplant. The CDR3 spells CASKSGRAGETQYF. CDR3 in DNA: TGTGCCAGCAAGAGCGGGAGGGCCGGTGAGACCCAGTACTTC.